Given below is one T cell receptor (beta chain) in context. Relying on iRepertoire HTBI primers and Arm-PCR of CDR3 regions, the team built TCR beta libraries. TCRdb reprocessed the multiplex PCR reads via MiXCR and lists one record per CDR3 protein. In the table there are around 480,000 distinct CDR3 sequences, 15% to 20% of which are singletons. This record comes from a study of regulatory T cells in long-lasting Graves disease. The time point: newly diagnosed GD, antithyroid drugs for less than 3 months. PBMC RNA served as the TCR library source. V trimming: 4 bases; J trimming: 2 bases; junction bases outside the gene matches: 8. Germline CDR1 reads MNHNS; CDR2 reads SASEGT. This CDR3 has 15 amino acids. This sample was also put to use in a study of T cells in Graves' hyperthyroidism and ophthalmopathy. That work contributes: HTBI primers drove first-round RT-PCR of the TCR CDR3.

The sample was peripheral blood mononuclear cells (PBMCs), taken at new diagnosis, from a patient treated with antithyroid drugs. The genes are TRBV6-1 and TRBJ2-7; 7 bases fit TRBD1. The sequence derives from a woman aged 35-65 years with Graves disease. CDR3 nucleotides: TGTGCCAGCAGTGTTACTCCGGGACAGACCTACGAGCAGTACTTC. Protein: CASSVTPGQTYEQYF.